Below, 5 T cell receptor beta chains from the same sample are listed, as sequenced in a study of shared clonotypes between healthy human individuals. Method: immunoSEQ multiplex PCR; TCRdb's copy keeps in-frame clones and lacks some. This repertoire shows some 1.4 million clones, approximately 97% found once; its top ten account for approximately 1.1%. The specimen was naive CD4+ T cells sorted from blood. Subset: CD45RA+ positively selected. The receptor source for this set is a young man in good health.

V is TRBV6-6 and J is TRBJ2-7; 7 bases fit TRBD1. CDR3 length: 15 amino acids. Trimming cost V 5 bases and J 6 bases; bases outside gene matches: 13. Germline values: CDR1 MNHNY, CDR2 SVGAGI (reference sequence). The CDR3 coding sequence is TGTGCCAGCAGTGCGAACGTCGGACAGGCGGGCGAGCAGTACTTC. Translation: CASSANVGQAGEQYF.

This chain joins TRBV19 and TRBJ2-7, with D unresolved. V was clipped by 4 bases and J by 6 bases, with 22 bases between them. Germline lookup yields CDR1 LNHDA and CDR2 SQIVND (reference sequence). This CDR3 has 16 amino acids. The CDR3 DNA sequence: TGTGCCAGTAGTACCAATCGGGCACCCCTACTCTCCGAGCAGTACTTC. Translated, it gives CASSTNRAPLLSEQYF.

The chain carries TRBV12-1 and TRBJ2-1; the tabulated D call, TRBD2, remains unverified against the DNA. TRBV12-1 is classified as a pseudogene. The CDR3 has 17 amino acids. The CDR3 spells CASSFVGLNAAYNEQFF. The CDR3 DNA follows: TGTGCCAGCAGCTTTGTAGGACTGAACGCCGCCTACAATGAGCAGTTCTTC.

V gene TRBV5-1 combines with J gene TRBJ2-7; 10 nucleotides line up with TRBD1. The germline CDR1 and CDR2 sequences are SGHRS and YFSETQ. The CDR3 is 14 residues long. The ends lost 9 bases at V and 2 bases at J; junction bases unmatched: 8. CDR3 in amino acids: CATSRDRGTYEQYF. In DNA form, the CDR3 reads TGCGCCACCTCCCGGGACAGGGGCACCTACGAGCAGTACTTC.

This clone was detected only once. This rearrangement joins TRBV18 to TRBJ1-5; D remains unclear. The V gene's germline CDR1 is KGHSH and CDR2 LQKENI. V was pared by 2 bases and J by 4 bases, with 12 bases between. The CDR3 spans 15 residues. Here the CDR3 reads CASSPTNLGNQPQHF. The CDR3 DNA sequence: TGTGCCAGCTCACCAACGAACCTTGGGAATCAGCCCCAGCATTTT.